The 22 T cell receptor beta chains listed next were all sequenced from one sample in a study of T cells in women clearing cervical HPV infection. The data were produced by immunoSEQ multiplex PCR, yet TCRdb's version contains in-frame clones alone and is incomplete. Its listing shows about 39,000 clones. Specimen: blood buffy coat. The source of these receptors is a woman between 18 and 70 years old with a cervical HPV16 infection that either progressed to CIN3+ or cleared (not recorded which).

A note on this clone: The read gets to within 3 residues of the CDR3 end, and the germline J gene fills in the rest. The chain links TRBV14 to TRBJ1-5; a weak D match, TRBD1 (5 bases). This CDR3 has 15 residues. Germline CDR1 and CDR2: SGHDN and FVKESK. V lost 7 bases and J 5 bases, leaving 18 bases between the germline ends. The CDR3 bases that were read are TGTGCCAGCACGAAAGGGGTCAGGAAAGATCAGCCC. It codes for CASTKGVRKDQP. In full, the CDR3 reads CASTKGVRKDQPQHF.

Regarding this clone: Read sequence stops 3 residues before the CDR3 end, and the germline J gene provides the missing end. V and J are TRBV5-1 and TRBJ2-6, with D possibly TRBD1 on 6 matching bases. Germline V gene lookup returns CDR1 SGHRS and CDR2 YFSETQ. V shed 4 bases and J shed 0 bases, with 17 bases lying between them. CDR3 size: 18 residues. The CDR3 DNA, read in part, is TGCGCCAGCAGCCGTACCGGGACACGGAGCTCTGGGGCCAACGTC. This sequence encodes CASSRTGTRSSGANV. The complete CDR3 sequence is CASSRTGTRSSGANVLTF.

A word on this clone: With the read ending 3 residues before the CDR3 end, the germline J gene is used to fill in that end. V and J are TRBV19 and TRBJ2-7; D unclear. Deletions cut 3 bases from V and 3 bases from J, with 12 bases between. The CDR3 is made up of 14 amino acids. Germline values: CDR1 LNHDA, CDR2 SQIVND (reference sequence). The sequenced part of the CDR3 DNA is TGTGCCAGTAGTATTCGGTGGCAGGACTACGAG. Encoded protein: CASSIRWQDYE. The complete CDR3 protein is CASSIRWQDYEQYF.

As to this clone: The read stops 3 residues short of the end of the CDR3; the missing end is completed from the germline J gene. This chain connects TRBV6-1 to TRBJ1-1; unclear D gene. The CDR3 covers 11 residues. The germline V gene has CDR1 MNHNS and CDR2 SASEGT. The CDR3 protein is CASSEGTRAFF. The DNA read from the CDR3 is TGTGCCAGCAGTGAAGGAACTAGA.

With respect to this clone: The CDR3 end falls 3 residues outside the read, so it is completed with the germline J gene. The J gene is TRBJ1-1, the V gene TRBV30, with D possibly being TRBD1 (6 bases). Germline-derived CDR1 and CDR2 are GTSNPN and SVGIG (reference sequence). The CDR3 contains 13 residues. V was trimmed by 3 bases and J by 5 bases, leaving 13 bases between them. The CDR3 reads CAWRVGTRTEAFF. Partial CDR3 DNA: TGTGCCTGGAGGGTAGGGACAAGAACTGAA.

Remarks on this clone: From the germline J gene comes the end of the CDR3, since the read stops 3 residues before it. The rearrangement links TRBV2 to TRBJ2-3; D may be TRBD2 (6 bases). The CDR3 is made up of 15 amino acids. Germline CDR1 is SNHLY and CDR2 is FYNNEI. The germline V and J ends were trimmed by 2 bases and 4 bases, with 13 bases remaining between them. The sequenced part of the CDR3 DNA is TGTGCCAGCAGTGAACTTCGGGACTTATCAGATACG. Translation gives CASSELRDLSDT. The entire CDR3 protein reads CASSELRDLSDTQYF.

Points on this clone: The read ends 3 residues shy of where the CDR3 ends; the end is completed using the germline J gene. V and J are TRBV6-4 and TRBJ2-2, with a weak D call TRBD2 (6 bases). The CDR3 is 18 amino acids. CDR1 MRHNA and CDR2 SNTAGT come from the germline V gene. V was clipped by 0 bases and J by 1 base, with 15 bases between them. This CDR3 is CASSDSRRGPQNTGELFF. The CDR3 bases that were read are TGTGCCAGCAGTGACTCTCGGAGGGGCCCTCAGAACACCGGGGAG.

Regarding this clone: The observed sequence ends 3 residues before the CDR3 terminus, with the missing tail filled in from the germline J gene. The chain employs TRBV20-1 and TRBJ1-4; D unclear. CDR3 size: 13 residues. Germline values: CDR1 DFQATT, CDR2 SNEGSKA (reference sequence). Trimming shortened V by 3 bases and J by 8 bases, and 13 bases separated the two germline ends. The CDR3 is CSARQAFGEKLFF. The DNA read from the CDR3 is TGCAGTGCTAGGCAGGCCTTTGGGGAAAAA.

Of note for this clone: The read is 3 residues too short to cover the CDR3 end, so that end is filled in from the germline J gene. This chain links TRBV15 with TRBJ2-7, with TRBD2 identical over 7 bases. With 5 bases clipped from V and 1 base from J, the junction kept 8 bases outside the gene matches. The CDR3 is 15 amino acids. Germline V gene lookup returns CDR1 LNHNV and CDR2 YYDKDF (reference sequence). CDR3 sequence reads: CATSRVASGSYEQYF. The sequenced part of the CDR3 DNA is TGTGCCACCAGCCGAGTGGCTAGCGGATCCTACGAG.

On this clone: The sample contains more than one DNA sequence encoding this CDR3. The covered CDR3 bases are TGTGCCAGCAGAAAACCGACAGAATCTGGAAACACC. It specifies CASRKPTESGNT. The whole CDR3 protein is CASRKPTESGNTIYF. J is TRBJ1-3 and V is TRBV6-2 or TRBV6-3; D is perhaps TRBD1 (5 bases). The read terminates 3 residues ahead of where the CDR3 ends, so the germline J gene completes it. V shed 6 bases and J shed 1 base, with 13 bases lying between them. The germline V gene encodes CDR1 MNHEY and CDR2 SVGEGT. This CDR3 region has 15 residues.

A note on this clone: The read stops 3 residues short of the end of the CDR3; the missing end is completed from the germline J gene. The chain joins TRBV30 to TRBJ2-7; the D gene is possibly TRBD1 (5 bases). CDR3 length: 13 amino acids. V was trimmed by 6 bases and J by 2 bases, leaving 14 bases between them. Germline V CDR1 and CDR2: GTSNPN, SVGIG (reference sequence). The DNA read from the CDR3 is TGTGCCTGTACCAACAGGATTACCTACGAG. Residues: CACTNRITYE. The CDR3 in its entirety is CACTNRITYEQYF.

Worth noting for this clone: Read coverage stops 3 residues before the CDR3 terminus; the germline J gene supplies the remainder. This rearrangement joins TRBV19 to TRBJ2-3, with a tentative D call TRBD1 (5 bases). V was shortened by 5 bases and J by 0 bases, with 9 bases between the two germline ends. Germline V CDR1 and CDR2: LNHDA, SQIVND (reference sequence). The CDR3 covers 14 residues. The CDR3 bases that were read are TGTGCCAGTAGTCGGAAGGGGAGCACAGATACG. As protein: CASSRKGSTDT. The full CDR3 protein is CASSRKGSTDTQYF.

Remarks on this clone: The read stops 3 residues short of the end of the CDR3; the missing end is completed from the germline J gene. The chain combines TRBV3-1 (or the pseudogene TRBV3-2) with TRBJ2-6; 10 nucleotides agree with TRBD2. The CDR3 totals 18 residues. J gave up 1 base and V 2 bases, and 5 bases lay outside the gene matches. CDR1 LGHDT and CDR2 YNNKEL come from the germline V gene (reference sequence). Partial CDR3 DNA: TGTGCCAGCAGCCAAAGCACTAGCGGGAATTCTGGGGCCAACGTC. Amino acid sequence: CASSQSTSGNSGANV. The CDR3 reads in full as CASSQSTSGNSGANVLTF.

Turning to this clone: The read is 3 residues too short to cover the CDR3 end, so that end is filled in from the germline J gene. V gene TRBV7-3 combines with J gene TRBJ2-5; D is uncertain. The germline V gene has CDR1 SGHTA and CDR2 FQGTGA. This CDR3 has 13 residues. V lost 5 bases and J 4 bases, leaving 11 bases between the germline ends. The CDR3 spells CASSRSQGETQYF. The DNA read from the CDR3 is TGTGCCAGCAGCAGGTCCCAAGGAGAGACC.

In the case of this clone: The read falls 3 residues short of the CDR3 end, and the missing part is taken from the germline J gene. V gene TRBV4-1 combines with J gene TRBJ2-3; possibly TRBD1 for D (5 bases). Germline values: CDR1 MGHRA, CDR2 YSYEKL. This CDR3 region has 15 residues. The covered CDR3 bases are TGCGCCAGCAGCCAAGGGGGCTTGAGCAATCAGCCG. Translation: CASSQGGLSNQP. The entire CDR3 sequence reads CASSQGGLSNQPQYF.

For this clone: Read sequence stops 3 residues before the CDR3 end, and the germline J gene provides the missing end. The sample holds other DNA sequences that translate to the same CDR3. The chain has TRBV7-2 and TRBJ1-5; D is possibly TRBD1 (6 bases). Trimming stripped 5 bases from V and 4 bases from J, with 12 bases between. CDR3 size: 14 residues. Germline CDR1 and CDR2: SGHTA and FQGNSA. This CDR3 is CASSPGQLNQPQHF. CDR3 DNA, as far as it was read: TGTGCCAGCAGCCCCGGACAGCTGAATCAGCCC.

Details on this clone: The read is 3 residues too short to cover the CDR3 end, so that end is filled in from the germline J gene. The gene calls are TRBV9 and TRBJ2-3; 9 positions agree with TRBD2. This CDR3 has 15 amino acids. CDR1 and CDR2 from the germline V gene are SGDLS and YYNGEE. With V trimmed by 4 bases and J by 6 bases, 9 bases remained unmatched. This CDR3 reads CASSSRSGSGDTQYF. The DNA read from the CDR3 is TGTGCCAGCAGCTCTCGTAGCGGGAGTGGGGATACG.

About this clone itself: The CDR3 end lies 3 residues beyond the end of the read and is filled in from the germline J gene. J is TRBJ1-2 and V is TRBV19; D is uncertain. CDR1 is LNHDA and CDR2 is SQIVND in the germline V gene (reference sequence). The CDR3 has 15 residues. CDR3 in amino acids: CASSLGLISYNDYTF. The sequenced part of the CDR3 DNA is TGTGCCAGTAGTCTCGGACTAATCTCCTACAATGAC.

Regarding this clone: The CDR3 end falls 3 residues outside the read, so it is completed with the germline J gene. The rearrangement uses TRBV19 and TRBJ2-1, with D possibly being TRBD2 (7 bases). CDR1 is LNHDA and CDR2 is SQIVND in the germline V gene (reference sequence). V lost 7 bases and J 5 bases, leaving 21 bases between the germline ends. The CDR3 sequence is 16 residues long. The CDR3 loop is CASIDLGAGADNEQFF. Incomplete CDR3 DNA: TGTGCCAGTATTGACCTAGGGGCGGGGGCCGACAATGAG.

On this clone itself: The CDR3 is cut off 3 residues early in the read; its end comes from the germline J gene. The chain links TRBV20-1 to TRBJ2-1, with a possible D match to TRBD1 (5 bases). Germline loops: CDR1 DFQATT, CDR2 SNEGSKA (reference sequence). The germline V and J ends were trimmed by 5 bases and 0 bases, with 17 bases remaining between them. The CDR3 has 16 residues. Incomplete CDR3 DNA: TGCAGTGCTCATTCCCTGGACATGAGCTCCTACAATGAG. Protein product: CSAHSLDMSSYNE. The CDR3 as a whole reads CSAHSLDMSSYNEQFF.

A remark on this clone: The identical CDR3 is also encoded by other nucleotide sequences in the sample. The DNA read from the CDR3 is TGTGCCAGCAGCCATTATTCCAGGGTTGATAATGGC. As protein: CASSHYSRVDNG. In full, the CDR3 reads CASSHYSRVDNGYTF. The rearrangement links TRBV5-4 to TRBJ1-2, with a possible D match to TRBD1 (5 bases). The read ends 3 residues shy of where the CDR3 ends; the end is completed using the germline J gene. Germline V gives CDR1 SGHNT, CDR2 YYREEE (reference sequence). The CDR3 covers 15 residues. Trimming removed 4 bases at V and 6 bases at J, with 19 bases between. Together with reference TRBV5-4 and TRBJ1-2, the CDR3 gives the full variable domain: ETGVTQSPTHLIKTRGQQVTLRCSSQSGHNTVSWYQQALGQGPQFIFQYYREEENGRGNFPPRFSGLQFPNYSSELNVNALELDDSALYLCASSHYSRVDNGYTFGSGTRLTVV.

As regards this clone: The read terminates 3 residues before the CDR3 end, so the remaining end is supplied by the germline J gene. The chain uses TRBV28 and TRBJ1-2, with 11 bases fitting TRBD1. Germline values: CDR1 MDHEN, CDR2 SYDVKM. The trim removed 8 bases at V and 7 bases at J, leaving 9 bases unmatched. CDR3 length: 14 residues. CDR3 bases read: TGTGCCAGCGTCACAGGACAGGGGGCGACTGGC. Its protein is CASVTGQGATG. The CDR3 as a whole reads CASVTGQGATGYTF.